The TCR beta chain described here comes from a study of cytotoxic CD8 clonotypes in ibrutinib-treated CLL. Study details: Among the patients, about a dozen presented as relapsed/refractory and fewer than 16 as treatment-naive; about 17 showed unmutated IGHV.

Turning to this clone: Its antigen is not known.

Whole-study results and caveats: Contraction or stability on treatment characterized the public clonotypes, which were uncommon.

Trimming left V 6 bases short and J 3 bases short, with 9 bases between. Germline V CDR1 and CDR2: MNHEY, SVGAGI. The CDR3 covers 13 residues. Sequencing was performed with immunoSEQ multiplex PCR; in TCRdb, only in-frame clones are kept and a portion is missing. The sample yields some 140,000 clones, 91% seen once. Sample: PBMCs, taken after 12 months of ibrutinib treatment. The receptor's source is a human donor with chronic lymphocytic leukemia. The chain carries TRBV6-5 and TRBJ1-3; maybe TRBD1 (5 bases). The CDR3: CASRGTDGNTIYF. The CDR3 nucleotides are TGTGCCAGCAGGGGGACGGATGGAAACACCATATATTTT.